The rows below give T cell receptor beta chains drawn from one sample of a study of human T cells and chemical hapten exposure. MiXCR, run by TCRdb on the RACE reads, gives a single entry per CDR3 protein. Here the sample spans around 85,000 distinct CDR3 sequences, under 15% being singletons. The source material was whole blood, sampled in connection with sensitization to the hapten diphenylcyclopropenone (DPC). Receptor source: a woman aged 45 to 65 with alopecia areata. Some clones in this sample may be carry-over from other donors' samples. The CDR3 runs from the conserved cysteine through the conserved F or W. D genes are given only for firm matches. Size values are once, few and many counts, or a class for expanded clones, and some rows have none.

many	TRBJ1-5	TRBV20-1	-	CSARATNQPQHF	TGCAGTGCTAGAGCAACGAATCAGCCCCAGCATTTT
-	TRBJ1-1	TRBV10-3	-	CATRDRNTEAFF	TGTGCCACCCGTGACAGGAACACTGAAGCTTTCTTT
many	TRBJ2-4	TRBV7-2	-	CASSLGVTGLLAKNIQYF	TGTGCCAGCAGCTTAGGCGTCACAGGCTTACTAGCCAAAAACATTCAGTACTTC
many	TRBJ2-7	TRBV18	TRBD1	CASSPETGYEQYF	TGTGCCAGCTCACCAGAGACAGGGTACGAGCAGTACTTC
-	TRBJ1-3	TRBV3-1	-	CASSQAVGNTIYF	TGTGCCAGCAGCCAGGCCGTCGGAAACACCATATATTTT
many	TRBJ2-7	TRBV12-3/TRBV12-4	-	CASSARRIYEQYF	TGTGCCAGCAGCGCCCGCCGGATCTACGAGCAGTACTTC
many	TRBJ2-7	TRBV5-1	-	CASKRQNSYEQYF	TGCGCCAGCAAGAGACAGAACTCCTACGAGCAGTACTTC
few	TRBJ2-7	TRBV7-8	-	CASSPARDEQYF	TGTGCCAGCAGCCCCGCCAGGGACGAGCAGTACTTC
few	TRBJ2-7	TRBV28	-	CASRQLYEQYF	TGTGCCAGCCGACAGCTCTACGAGCAGTACTTC
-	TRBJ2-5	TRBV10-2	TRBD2	CASSDPSGEETQYF	TGCGCCAGCAGTGACCCTAGCGGGGAAGAGACCCAGTACTTC
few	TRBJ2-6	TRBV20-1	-	CSARLALSGANVLTF	TGCAGTGCTAGACTTGCCCTCTCTGGGGCCAACGTCCTGACTTTC
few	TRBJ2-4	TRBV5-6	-	CASRGWAENIQYF	TGTGCCAGCAGAGGGTGGGCCGAAAACATTCAGTACTTC
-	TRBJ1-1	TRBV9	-	CASSVVPGNTEAFF	TGTGCCAGCAGCGTAGTGCCGGGGAACACTGAAGCTTTCTTT
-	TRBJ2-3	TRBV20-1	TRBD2	CSASPSGRLGHTQYF	TGCAGTGCTAGTCCCAGCGGGAGATTGGGCCATACGCAGTATTTT
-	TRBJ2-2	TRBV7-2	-	CASSSTGYTGELFF	TGTGCCAGCAGCTCCACAGGGTACACCGGGGAGCTGTTTTTT
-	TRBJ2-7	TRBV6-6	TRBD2	CASTERTRIYEQYF	TGTGCCAGCACCGAAAGGACTAGGATCTACGAGCAGTACTTC
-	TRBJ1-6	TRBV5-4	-	CASSFKGVNSPLHF	TGTGCCAGCAGCTTTAAGGGGGTCAATTCACCCCTCCACTTT
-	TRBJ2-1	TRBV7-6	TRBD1	CASSPWDRGDEQFF	TGTGCCAGCAGCCCCTGGGACAGGGGGGATGAGCAGTTCTTC
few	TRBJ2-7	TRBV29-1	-	CSVETGPYEQYF	TGCAGCGTTGAAACCGGGCCCTACGAGCAGTACTTC
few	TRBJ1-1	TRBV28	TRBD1	CASSLWTGTKRKAFF	TGTGCCAGCAGTCTATGGACAGGGACAAAGCGGAAAGCTTTCTTT
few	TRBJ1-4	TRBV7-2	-	CASSLTAATNEKLFF	TGTGCCAGCAGCTTGACAGCTGCAACTAATGAAAAACTGTTTTTT
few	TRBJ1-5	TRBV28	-	CAVSGSNQPQHF	TGTGCCGTCTCGGGTTCTAATCAGCCCCAGCATTTT
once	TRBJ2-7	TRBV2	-	CASSGHEQYF	TGTGCCAGCTCGGGTCACGAGCAGTACTTC
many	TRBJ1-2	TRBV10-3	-	CAISTGTNYGYTF	TGTGCCATCAGTACAGGAACTAACTATGGCTACACCTTC
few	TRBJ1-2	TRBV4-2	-	CASSQDSVYGYTF	TGTGCCAGCAGCCAAGATAGCGTCTATGGCTACACCTTC
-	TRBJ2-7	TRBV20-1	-	CSAREPRFYEQYF	TGCAGTGCTAGAGAACCTAGATTCTACGAGCAGTACTTC
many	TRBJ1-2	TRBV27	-	CASSLWGGYSNYGYTF	TGTGCCAGCAGTTTATGGGGTGGTTACTCCAACTATGGCTACACCTTC
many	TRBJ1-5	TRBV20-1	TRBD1	CSVGTGVQPQHF	TGCAGTGTAGGGACAGGGGTACAGCCCCAGCATTTT
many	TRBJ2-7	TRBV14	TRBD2	CASSTGTIYSEQYF	TGTGCCAGCTCAACCGGGACTATTTATTCCGAGCAGTACTTC
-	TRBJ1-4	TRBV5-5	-	CASSFRATNEKLFF	TGTGCCAGCAGCTTCAGGGCAACTAATGAAAAACTGTTTTTT
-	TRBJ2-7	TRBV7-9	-	CASSTQPPISF	TGTGCCAGCAGCACCCAGCCCCCCATAAGTTTC
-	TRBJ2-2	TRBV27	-	CASSLIRSGTSANTGELFF	TGTGCCAGCAGTTTAATAAGGTCGGGGACTTCTGCCAACACCGGGGAGCTGTTTTTT
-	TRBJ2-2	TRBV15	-	CATSRESAPLGELFF	TGTGCCACCAGCAGAGAAAGCGCTCCTTTAGGGGAGCTGTTTTTT
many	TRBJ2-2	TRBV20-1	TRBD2	CSARKREGLGELFF	TGCAGTGCTAGGAAGCGGGAGGGTCTCGGGGAGCTGTTTTTT
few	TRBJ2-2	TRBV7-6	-	CASSLYVGPGELFF	TGTGCCAGCAGCTTATATGTCGGTCCCGGGGAGCTGTTTTTT
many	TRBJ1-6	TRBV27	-	CASSFKARTTHDSPLHF	TGTGCCAGCAGTTTCAAAGCGAGGACCACTCACGATTCACCCCTCCACTTT
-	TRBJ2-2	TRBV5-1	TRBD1	CASSLATGDLGTGELFF	TGCGCCAGCAGCCTAGCTACAGGGGACCTTGGGACCGGGGAGCTGTTTTTT
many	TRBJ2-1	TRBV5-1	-	CASSKDGYNEQFF	TGCGCCAGCAGCAAGGACGGATACAATGAGCAGTTCTTC
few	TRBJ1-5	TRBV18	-	CASSPGRTYSNQPQHF	TGTGCCAGCTCACCGGGACGGACGTATAGCAATCAGCCCCAGCATTTT
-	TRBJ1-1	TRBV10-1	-	CASSENRFGGRPTEAFF	TGCGCCAGCAGTGAGAACCGGTTCGGGGGGCGCCCCACTGAAGCTTTCTTT
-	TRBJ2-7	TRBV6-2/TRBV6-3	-	CASTRRGYEQYF	TGTGCCAGCACGAGGAGGGGCTACGAGCAGTACTTC
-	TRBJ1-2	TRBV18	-	CASSPSVVQWGLNYGYTF	TGTGCCAGCTCACCAAGCGTCGTCCAGTGGGGGCTTAACTATGGCTACACCTTC
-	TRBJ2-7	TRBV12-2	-	CASRHLLTSGSYEQYF	TGTGCAAGTCGCCACCTCCTGACTAGCGGGAGTTACGAGCAGTACTTC
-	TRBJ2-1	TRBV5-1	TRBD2	CASSSVAGGYNEQFF	TGCGCCAGCAGCTCCGTAGCGGGAGGGTACAATGAGCAGTTCTTC
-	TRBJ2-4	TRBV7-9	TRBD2	CASSPRRGAGAKNIQYF	TGTGCCAGCAGCCCCAGGCGGGGGGCAGGAGCCAAAAACATTCAGTACTTC
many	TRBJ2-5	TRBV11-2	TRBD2	CASSSLAGGRATQYF	TGTGCCAGCAGCTCCCTAGCGGGAGGGCGTGCGACCCAGTACTTC
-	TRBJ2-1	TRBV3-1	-	CASSPEGSSYNEQFF	TGTGCCAGCAGCCCGGAGGGGAGCTCCTACAATGAGCAGTTCTTC
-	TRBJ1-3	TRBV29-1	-	CSVGESPSGNTIYF	TGCAGCGTTGGTGAGAGCCCCTCTGGAAACACCATATATTTT
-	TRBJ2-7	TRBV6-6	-	CASTPQTGLSYEQYF	TGTGCCAGCACACCCCAAACAGGGTTGTCTTACGAGCAGTACTTC
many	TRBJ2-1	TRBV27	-	CASSFDYSYNEQFF	TGTGCCAGCAGTTTTGACTACTCCTACAATGAGCAGTTCTTC